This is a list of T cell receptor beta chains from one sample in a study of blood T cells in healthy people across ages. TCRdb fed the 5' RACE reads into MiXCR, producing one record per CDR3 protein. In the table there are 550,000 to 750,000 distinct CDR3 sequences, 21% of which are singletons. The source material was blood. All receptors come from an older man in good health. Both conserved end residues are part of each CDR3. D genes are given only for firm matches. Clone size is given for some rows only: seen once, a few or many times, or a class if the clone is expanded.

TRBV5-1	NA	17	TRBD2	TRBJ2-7	CASSQGTSGSFVYEQYF	TGCGCCAGCAGCCAGGGGACTAGCGGGAGTTTCGTCTACGAGCAGTACTTC
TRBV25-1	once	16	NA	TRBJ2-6	CASKPREGSGANVLTF	TGTGCCAGCAAACCCAGGGAAGGATCCGGGGCCAACGTCCTGACTTTC
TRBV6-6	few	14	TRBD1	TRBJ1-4	CASSWGQGHEKLFF	TGTGCCAGCAGTTGGGGACAGGGGCATGAAAAACTGTTTTTT
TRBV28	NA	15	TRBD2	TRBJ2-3	CASVGGGTSTDTQYF	TGTGCCAGCGTCGGGGGAGGGACTAGCACAGATACGCAGTATTTT
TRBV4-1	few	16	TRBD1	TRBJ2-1	CASSQVHRGAYNEQFF	TGCGCCAGCAGCCAAGTACACAGGGGAGCCTACAATGAGCAGTTCTTC
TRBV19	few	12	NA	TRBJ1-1	CAVGVQNTEAFF	TGTGCCGTGGGAGTACAGAACACTGAAGCTTTCTTT
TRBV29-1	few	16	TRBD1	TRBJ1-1	CSPEVGTGVSNTEAFF	TGCAGCCCCGAAGTAGGGACAGGGGTATCGAACACTGAAGCTTTCTTT
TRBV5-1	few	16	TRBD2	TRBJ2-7	CASSWTLAGGSYEQYF	TGCGCCAGCAGCTGGACTCTGGCGGGAGGTTCCTACGAGCAGTACTTC
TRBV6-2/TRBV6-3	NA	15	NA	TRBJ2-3	CASSLDRPGKDTQYF	TGTGCCAGCAGTCTCGACAGGCCTGGGAAAGATACGCAGTATTTT
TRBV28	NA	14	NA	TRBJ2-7	CASSRQLEIYEQYF	TGTGCCAGCAGTCGACAGCTAGAAATCTACGAGCAGTACTTC
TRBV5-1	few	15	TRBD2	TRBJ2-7	CASSLSLAGANEQYF	TGCGCCAGCAGCTTGAGTCTAGCGGGAGCAAACGAGCAGTACTTC
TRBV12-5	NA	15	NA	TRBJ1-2	CASSPGQDRSYGYTF	TGTGCTAGTAGCCCGGGGCAGGATAGATCCTATGGCTACACCTTC
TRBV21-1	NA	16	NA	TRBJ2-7	CASSLHLGQGIYEQYF	TGTGCCAGCAGCCTTCATCTGGGACAGGGAATATACGAGCAGTACTTC
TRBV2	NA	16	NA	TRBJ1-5	CASETRVGSHRQPQHF	TGTGCCAGCGAGACACGGGTTGGGTCACACCGGCAGCCCCAGCATTTT
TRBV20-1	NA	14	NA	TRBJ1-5	CSASSHGDAQPQHF	TGCAGTGCTAGTAGTCATGGAGACGCTCAGCCCCAGCATTTT
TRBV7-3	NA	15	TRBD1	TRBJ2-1	CASSIPGTALNEQFF	TGTGCCAGCAGCATCCCCGGGACAGCCCTAAATGAGCAGTTCTTC
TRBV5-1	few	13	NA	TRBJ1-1	CASSSAGVTEAFF	TGCGCCAGCAGCTCGGCAGGGGTCACTGAAGCTTTCTTT
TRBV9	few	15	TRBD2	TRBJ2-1	CASSVRSSGYNEQFF	TGTGCCAGCAGCGTACGGTCTAGCGGGTACAATGAGCAGTTCTTC
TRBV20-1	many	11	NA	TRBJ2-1	CSGWGNNEQFF	TGCAGTGGGTGGGGGAACAATGAGCAGTTCTTC
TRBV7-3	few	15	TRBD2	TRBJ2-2	CASSQTSGWSGELFF	TGTGCCAGCAGCCAAACTAGCGGGTGGTCCGGGGAGCTGTTCTTT
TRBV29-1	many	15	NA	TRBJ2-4	CSVLGTSVAKNIQYF	TGCAGCGTTCTGGGGACCTCCGTAGCCAAAAACATTCAGTACTTC
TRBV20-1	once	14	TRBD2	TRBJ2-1	CSARSPLADNEQFF	TGCAGTGCTAGGTCCCCACTAGCGGACAATGAGCAGTTCTTC
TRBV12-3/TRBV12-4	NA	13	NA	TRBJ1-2	CASSTDTLNGYTF	TGTGCCAGCAGTACGGACACACTGAATGGCTACACCTTC
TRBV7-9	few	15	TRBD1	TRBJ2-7	CASSSAGTGGPEQYF	TGTGCCAGCAGCTCCGCCGGGACAGGGGGACCCGAGCAGTACTTC
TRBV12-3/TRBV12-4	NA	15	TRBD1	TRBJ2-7	CASSNTGTGPYEQYF	TGTGCCAGCAGTAACACCGGGACAGGGCCCTACGAGCAGTACTTC
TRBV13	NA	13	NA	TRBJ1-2	CASSWGTARGYTF	TGTGCCAGCAGTTGGGGGACCGCCCGTGGCTACACCTTC
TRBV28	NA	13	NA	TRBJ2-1	CASETQVVSEQFF	TGTGCCAGCGAGACTCAGGTAGTAAGTGAGCAGTTCTTC
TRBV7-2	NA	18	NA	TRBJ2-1	CASSFRQPRASSYNGQFF	TGCGCCAGCAGCTTCCGACAGCCCAGAGCGAGCTCCTACAATGGGCAGTTCTTC
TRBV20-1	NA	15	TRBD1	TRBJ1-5	CSAIQGAGSNQPQHF	TGCAGTGCTATCCAGGGGGCAGGTAGCAATCAGCCCCAGCATTTT
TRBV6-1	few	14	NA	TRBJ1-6	CASSEARGTSPLHF	TGTGCCAGCAGTGAGGCCAGGGGTACTTCACCCCTCCACTTT
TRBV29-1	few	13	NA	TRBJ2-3	CKGGGPSTDTQYF	TGCAAAGGGGGAGGACCGAGCACAGATACGCAGTATTTT
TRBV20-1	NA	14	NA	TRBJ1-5	CSASRGASNQPQHF	TGCAGTGCTAGTCGGGGGGCTAGCAATCAGCCCCAGCATTTT
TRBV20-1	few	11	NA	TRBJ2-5	CSAHLQETQYF	TGCAGTGCACACCTCCAAGAGACCCAGTACTTC
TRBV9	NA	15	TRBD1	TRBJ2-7	CASSVEGQGNREQYF	TGTGCCAGCAGCGTAGAGGGACAGGGGAACCGGGAGCAGTACTTC
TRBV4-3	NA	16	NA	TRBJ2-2	CASSQDRGTGTGELFF	TGCGCCAGCAGCCAAGATCGTGGGACGGGCACCGGGGAGCTGTTTTTT
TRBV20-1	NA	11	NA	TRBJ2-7	CSARSDAEQYF	TGCAGTGCTAGATCAGACGCCGAGCAGTACTTC
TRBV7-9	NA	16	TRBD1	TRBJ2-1	CASSPIGQGGYNEQFF	TGTGCCAGCAGCCCTATAGGACAGGGGGGCTACAATGAGCAGTTCTTC
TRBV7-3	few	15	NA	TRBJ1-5	CASSLKGDKYQPQHF	TGTGCCAGCAGCTTAAAGGGGGACAAATATCAGCCCCAGCATTTT
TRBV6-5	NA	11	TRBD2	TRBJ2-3	CASTREGVQYF	TGTGCCAGCACAAGGGAGGGCGTGCAGTATTTT
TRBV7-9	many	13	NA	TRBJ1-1	CASSLTENTEAFF	TGTGCCAGTAGTTTAACTGAGAACACTGAAGCTTTCTTT
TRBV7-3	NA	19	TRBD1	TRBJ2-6	CASSLRPGQGSSGANVLTF	TGTGCCAGCAGCTTAAGGCCGGGACAGGGTAGCTCTGGGGCCAACGTCCTGACTTTC
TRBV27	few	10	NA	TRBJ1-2	CASSLSGYTF	TGTGCCAGCAGTTTATCTGGCTACACCTTC
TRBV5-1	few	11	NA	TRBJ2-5	CASSLVTELFF	TGCGCCAGCAGCTTGGTCACTGAGCTGTTCTTC
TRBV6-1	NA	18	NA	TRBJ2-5	CASRRSSPKQGGAWEQYF	TGTGCCAGCAGGCGTAGTTCTCCCAAACAGGGAGGGGCATGGGAGCAGTACTTC
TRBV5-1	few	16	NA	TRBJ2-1	CASSLAPVGRGNEQFF	TGCGCCAGCAGCTTGGCGCCGGTAGGGAGAGGCAATGAGCAGTTCTTC
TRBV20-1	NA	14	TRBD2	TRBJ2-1	CSANGRVASGRQFF	TGCAGTGCTAATGGGCGGGTCGCTAGCGGGAGACAGTTCTTC
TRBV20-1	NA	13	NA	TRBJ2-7	CSARFQGTYEQYF	TGCAGTGCTAGGTTCCAGGGAACCTACGAGCAGTACTTC
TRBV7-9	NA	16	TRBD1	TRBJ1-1	CASSSPWDRANTEAFF	TGTGCCAGCAGCTCGCCCTGGGACAGGGCAAACACTGAAGCTTTCTTT
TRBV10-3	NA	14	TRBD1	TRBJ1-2	CAITEGQRDYGYTF	TGTGCCATCACCGAGGGACAGCGTGACTATGGCTACACCTTC
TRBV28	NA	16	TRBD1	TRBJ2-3	CASSQDRGRSTDTQYF	TGTGCCAGCAGCCAAGACAGGGGGCGTAGCACAGATACGCAGTATTTT